This TCR beta chain was recovered during a study of regulatory T cells in long-lasting Graves disease. Construction of TCR beta libraries relied on iRepertoire HTBI primers and on Arm-PCR targeting CDR3 regions. MiXCR was run by TCRdb on the multiplex PCR reads, yielding one entry per CDR3 protein. Altogether hundreds of thousands of distinct CDR3 sequences are present, approximately 21% being singletons, with the ten largest covering 6.5% to 9%. This CDR3 comprises 12 residues. From germline, CDR1 is SQVTM and CDR2 ANQGSEA. V lost 6 bases to trimming and J lost 1 base, with 9 bases between them. Documented time point: persistent/refractory GD, antithyroid drugs over 5 years with positive TRAb. Preparation of the TCR library used RNA extracted from PBMCs.

The material was peripheral blood mononuclear cells (PBMCs), obtained when the disease was refractory, from a patient treated with antithyroid drugs. This TCR came from a female donor with Graves disease. The chain combines TRBV29-1 with TRBJ2-5, with D tentatively TRBD2 (5 bases). This CDR3 reads CSVGAGQETQYF. In DNA form, the CDR3 reads TGCAGCGTGGGAGCCGGCCAAGAGACCCAGTACTTC.